The 22 T cell receptor beta chains below all came from one sample that was sequenced in a study of blood T cell repertoires in COVID-19. Sequencing was performed with immunoSEQ multiplex PCR; in TCRdb, only in-frame clones are kept and a portion is missing. The sample has some 200,000 clones; about four fifths are singletons. The sequencing input was PBMCs or T cells enriched from blood (not recorded which). The origin of the receptors is a man aged 35 to 55 who had recovered from COVID-19.

The chain recombines TRBV28 with TRBJ2-7; a weak D match, TRBD1 (6 bases). The CDR3 loop spans 13 amino acids. In germline, CDR1 is MDHEN, CDR2 SYDVKM. The germline V and J ends were trimmed by 2 bases and 5 bases, with 10 bases remaining between them. The CDR3 region is CASSLGRGHEQYF. The CDR3 DNA reads as TGTGCCAGCAGTTTAGGCAGGGGCCACGAGCAGTACTTC.

The V and J genes are TRBV29-1 and TRBJ1-1; 8 bases match TRBD1. CDR1 is SQVTM and CDR2 is ANQGSEA in the germline V gene. V was pared by 6 bases and J by 8 bases, with 11 bases of the junction left unmatched. The CDR3 sequence is 13 residues long. CDR3 DNA sequence: TGCAGCGTGGACAGGGCCGGAGGTCGGGAAGCTTTCTTT. Translation gives CSVDRAGGREAFF.

This chain connects TRBV11-2 to TRBJ1-1, with 8 bases lining up with TRBD1. CDR1 is SGHAT, CDR2 FQNNGV, per germline. V lost 5 bases and J lost 1; bases outside the gene matches: 6. CDR3 size: 15 residues. In DNA form, the CDR3 reads TGTGCCAGCAGCACAAACAGGGGGAAGAACACTGAAGCTTTCTTT. Translated: CASSTNRGKNTEAFF.

This sequence joins TRBV18 and TRBJ2-6; 9 nucleotides match TRBD1. Germline values: CDR1 KGHSH, CDR2 LQKENI. CDR3 length equals 18 residues. Trimming cost V 2 bases and J 0 bases; bases outside gene matches: 5. The CDR3 nucleotides are TGTGCCAGCTCACCAGGACAGGGGCCCAGCTCTGGGGCCAACGTCCTGACTTTC. Its protein product is CASSPGQGPSSGANVLTF.

V gene TRBV5-1 combines with J gene TRBJ1-1, with 9 bases fitting TRBD1. After removal of 3 bases from V and 1 base from J, the junction contained 1 base not matched to a gene. The length of the CDR3 is 14 residues. Per the germline V gene, CDR1 is SGHRS and CDR2 is YFSETQ. This chain's CDR3 is CASSWGQGNTEAFF. The CDR3 bases are TGCGCCAGCAGCTGGGGACAGGGGAACACTGAAGCTTTCTTT.

The V gene is TRBV5-1, the J gene TRBJ1-1, with a tentative D call TRBD1 (6 bases). Trimming shortened V by 1 base and J by 0 bases, and 10 bases separated the two germline ends. The CDR3 length is 15 residues. CDR1 and CDR2 from the germline V gene are SGHRS and YFSETQ. The CDR3 DNA reads as TGCGCCAGCAGCTTGACAGGGTTAATGAACACTGAAGCTTTCTTT. This encodes CASSLTGLMNTEAFF.

The chain uses TRBV6-5 and TRBJ1-4; 7 nucleotides agree with TRBD1. J lost 8 bases, V lost 6 bases, and 9 bases had no gene match. This CDR3 has 14 amino acids. Germline CDR1 reads MNHEY; CDR2 reads SVGAGI. CDR3 sequence (DNA): TGTGCCAGCAGCCAGGGGACAGAGTGGGAAAAACTGTTTTTT. Its protein product is CASSQGTEWEKLFF.

The J gene is TRBJ2-1, the V gene TRBV5-1; 10 bases map to TRBD2. With 0 bases clipped from V and 6 bases from J, the junction kept 3 bases outside the gene matches. The V gene's germline CDR1 is SGHRS and CDR2 YFSETQ. The CDR3 spans 15 residues. The CDR3 reads CASSLALAGLNEQFF. The CDR3 nucleotides are TGCGCCAGCAGCTTGGCACTAGCGGGGCTCAATGAGCAGTTCTTC.

V is TRBV6-5 and J is TRBJ1-5; 8 bases are a match to TRBD1. J lost 7 bases, V lost 6 bases, and 5 bases had no gene match. The CDR3 spans 13 residues. CDR1 is MNHEY, CDR2 SVGAGI, per germline. The CDR3 sequence is CASRRTGTQPQHF. The CDR3 DNA follows: TGTGCCAGCAGAAGGACAGGGACGCAGCCCCAGCATTTT.

The chain couples TRBV24-1 to TRBJ2-1; possible D gene TRBD1, 5 bases. CDR3 length: 17 amino acids. The V gene's germline CDR1 is KGHDR and CDR2 SFDVKD. V lost 3 bases to trimming and J lost 1 base, with 15 bases between them. CDR3 region: CATSDQGTHGSYNEQFF. CDR3 nucleotide sequence: TGTGCCACCAGTGATCAGGGCACCCATGGATCCTACAATGAGCAGTTCTTC.

The chain combines TRBV7-9 with TRBJ1-1; no clear D. Trimming removed 2 bases at V and 4 bases at J, with 14 bases between. There are 15 residues in the CDR3. Per germline, CDR1 SEHNR and CDR2 FQNEAQ (reference sequence). The CDR3: CASSLYGSLSTEAFF. The CDR3 DNA follows: TGTGCCAGCAGCTTATACGGGAGCCTGAGCACTGAAGCTTTCTTT.

The V and J genes are TRBV9 and TRBJ1-2; 9 bases line up with TRBD1. The V and J ends lost 0 bases and 7 bases, in that order; junction bases with no gene match: 7. The CDR3 sequence is 15 residues long. Germline V gives CDR1 SGDLS, CDR2 YYNGEE. The CDR3 here is CASSVGTGDLRGYTF. CDR3 sequence (DNA): TGTGCCAGCAGCGTAGGGACAGGGGATCTTCGTGGCTACACCTTC.

This clone was counted only a few times. The CDR3 nucleotides read TGTGCCAGCAGCGTAACGGGGGGCCCCCCCTACGAGCAGTACTTC. This translates into CASSVTGGPPYEQYF. V and J are TRBV9 and TRBJ2-7, with TRBD2 as a possible D gene (7 bases). The germline V and J ends were trimmed by 1 base and 2 bases, with 13 bases remaining between them. Germline assignment: CDR1 SGDLS and CDR2 YYNGEE. The CDR3 contains 15 residues.

The rearrangement links TRBV6-5 to TRBJ1-1, with D possibly being TRBD1 (5 bases). The CDR3 contains 14 residues. V lost 6 bases to trimming and J lost 1 base, with 12 bases between them. The germline CDR1 and CDR2 sequences are MNHEY and SVGAGI. The CDR3 region has the DNA TGTGCCAGCAGAAAGACAGAAGGGAACACTGAAGCTTTCTTT. Amino acids: CASRKTEGNTEAFF.

The chain has TRBV25-1 and TRBJ2-2, with a possible D match to TRBD1 (5 bases). Germline CDR1 reads MGHDK; CDR2 reads SYGVNS. CDR3 length: 13 amino acids. Deletions cut 4 bases from V and 4 bases from J, with 7 bases between. The CDR3 region has the DNA TGTGCCAGCAGTGCAGGGTCCACCGGGGAGCTGTTTTTT. The encoded protein is CASSAGSTGELFF. The full variable domain, rest sourced from reference TRBV25-1 and TRBJ2-2, is EADIYQTPRYLVIGTGKKITLECSQTMGHDKMYWYQQDPGMELHLIHYSYGVNSTEKGDLSSESTVSRIRTEHFPLTLESARPSHTSQYLCASSAGSTGELFFGEGSRLTVL.

This clone turned up a few times. The chain uses TRBV19 and TRBJ1-4; 10 nucleotides match TRBD1. Trimming took 3 bases from V and 5 from J; bases not matched to a gene: 0. Germline V gene data show CDR1 as LNHDA and CDR2 as SQIVND (reference sequence). The CDR3 totals 14 residues. The CDR3 coding sequence is TGTGCCAGTAGTATGGGACAGGGGAATGAAAAACTGTTTTTT. Translation: CASSMGQGNEKLFF.

The V call is TRBV28, the J call TRBJ2-1, with 12 bases aligning to TRBD2. Unmatched junction bases numbered 12, after V lost 7 bases and J lost 8 bases. CDR3 length equals 16 residues. Germline V lookup: CDR1 MDHEN, CDR2 SYDVKM. The CDR3 region has the DNA TGTGCCAGCATCTCACCGACTAGCGGGAGATTCGATGAGCAGTTCTTC. Translation gives CASISPTSGRFDEQFF.

The V call is TRBV7-9, the J call TRBJ2-7; D is possibly TRBD2 (6 bases). CDR1 SEHNR and CDR2 FQNEAQ come from the germline V gene (reference sequence). The CDR3 has 12 amino acids. V was pared by 11 bases and J by 5 bases, with 16 bases between. CDR3 nucleotide sequence: TGTGCCGCTGGGGGGTTGAGGAACGAGCAGTACTTC. It encodes CAAGGLRNEQYF.

This clone was counted between two and nine times. The chain carries TRBV6-5 and TRBJ1-2, with 7 nucleotides matching TRBD1. The CDR3 sequence is 14 residues long. CDR1 is MNHEY, CDR2 SVGAGI, per germline. The junction had 6 bases not matched to a gene; V was cut back by 1 base and J by 7 bases. CDR3 amino acids: CASSYLMGDSGYTF. CDR3 coding DNA: TGTGCCAGCAGTTACTTGATGGGGGACAGTGGCTACACCTTC.

V and J are TRBV13 and TRBJ1-2; D is possibly TRBD1 (5 bases). Germline V gives CDR1 PRHDT, CDR2 FYEKMQ (reference sequence). V was trimmed by 5 bases and J by 4 bases, leaving 8 bases between them. The CDR3 is 12 residues long. The DNA of the CDR3 is TGTGCCAGCAGCATGACAGCCTATGGCTACACCTTC. This codes for CASSMTAYGYTF.

This chain links TRBV28 with TRBJ1-3; the D gene is possibly TRBD1 (5 bases). Per the germline V gene, CDR1 is MDHEN and CDR2 is SYDVKM. Trimming stripped 7 bases from V and 0 bases from J, with 10 bases between. The CDR3 spans 14 residues. This CDR3 reads CASTPGGSGNTIYF. DNA for the CDR3: TGTGCCAGCACCCCCGGGGGCTCTGGAAACACCATATATTTT. Supplemented by reference TRBV28 and TRBJ1-3, the full variable domain reads DVKVTQSSRYLVKRTGEKVFLECVQDMDHENMFWYRQDPGLGLRLIYFSYDVKMKEKGDIPEGYSVSREKKERFSLILESASTNQTSMYLCASTPGGSGNTIYFGEGSWLTVV.

This clone has a handful of counts. This sample also contains other DNA sequences that code for the same CDR3. J is TRBJ2-2 and V is TRBV6-1; weak D call: TRBD2 (5 bases). This CDR3 region has 13 residues. Germline-derived CDR1 and CDR2 are MNHNS and SASEGT. Trimming pared 2 bases from V and 5 bases from J, leaving 6 bases between. CDR3 sequence (DNA): TGTGCCAGCAGTGAAACGGGGACCGGGGAGCTGTTTTTT. Translation: CASSETGTGELFF.